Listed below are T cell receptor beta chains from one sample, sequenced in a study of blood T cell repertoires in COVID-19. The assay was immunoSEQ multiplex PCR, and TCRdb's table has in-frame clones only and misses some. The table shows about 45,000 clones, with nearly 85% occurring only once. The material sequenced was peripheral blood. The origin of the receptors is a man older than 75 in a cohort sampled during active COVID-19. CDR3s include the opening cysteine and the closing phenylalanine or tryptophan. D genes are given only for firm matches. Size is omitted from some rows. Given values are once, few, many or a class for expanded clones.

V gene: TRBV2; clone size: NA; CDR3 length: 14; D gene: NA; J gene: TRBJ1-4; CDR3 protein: CASRSSVTSGKLFF; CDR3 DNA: TGTGCCAGTCGAAGTTCGGTTACGTCGGGAAAACTGTTTTTT
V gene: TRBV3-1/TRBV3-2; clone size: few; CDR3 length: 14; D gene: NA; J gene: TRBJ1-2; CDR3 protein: CASSHSSGVNGYTF; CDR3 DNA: TGTGCCAGCAGCCATAGCTCAGGGGTTAATGGCTACACCTTC
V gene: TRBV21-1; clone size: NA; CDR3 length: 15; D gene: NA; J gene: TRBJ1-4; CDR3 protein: CASSKCGTFNEKLFF; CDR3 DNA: TGTGCCAGCAGCAAATGCGGTACCTTTAATGAAAAACTGTTTTTT
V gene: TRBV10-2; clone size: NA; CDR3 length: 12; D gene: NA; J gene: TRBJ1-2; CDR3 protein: CASGTGNYGYTF; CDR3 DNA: TGCGCCAGCGGAACGGGGAACTATGGCTACACCTTC
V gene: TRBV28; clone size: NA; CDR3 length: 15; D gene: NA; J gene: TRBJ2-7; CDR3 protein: CASSLTSPGFNEQYF; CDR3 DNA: TGTGCCAGCAGTTTAACGTCTCCAGGGTTCAACGAGCAGTACTTC
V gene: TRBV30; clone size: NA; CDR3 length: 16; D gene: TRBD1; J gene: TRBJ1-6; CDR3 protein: CAWKAGGPSYNSPLHF; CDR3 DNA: TGTGCCTGGAAAGCAGGGGGACCCTCCTATAATTCACCCCTCCACTTT
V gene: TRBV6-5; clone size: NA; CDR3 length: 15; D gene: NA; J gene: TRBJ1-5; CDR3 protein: CASSLSLTAYQPQHF; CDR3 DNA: TGTGCCAGCAGTTTAAGTCTAACAGCCTATCAGCCCCAGCATTTT
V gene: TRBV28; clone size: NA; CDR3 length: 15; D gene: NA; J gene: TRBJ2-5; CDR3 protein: CASSVRGAGDETQYF; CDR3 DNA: TGTGCCAGCAGTGTACGAGGAGCGGGCGACGAGACCCAGTACTTC
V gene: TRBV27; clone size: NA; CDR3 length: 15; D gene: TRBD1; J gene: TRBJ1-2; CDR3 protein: CASSFLPGGSYGYTF; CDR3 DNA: TGTGCCAGCAGTTTCCTCCCAGGGGGCTCGTATGGCTACACCTTC
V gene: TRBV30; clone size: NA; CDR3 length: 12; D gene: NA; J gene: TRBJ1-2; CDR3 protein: CAWSEYGIGYTF; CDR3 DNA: TGTGCCTGGAGTGAGTACGGGATTGGCTACACCTTC
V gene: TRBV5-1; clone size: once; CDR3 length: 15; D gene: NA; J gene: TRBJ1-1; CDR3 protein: CASSLGLIGNTEAFF; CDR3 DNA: TGCGCCAGCAGCTTGGGACTCATTGGGAACACTGAAGCTTTCTTT
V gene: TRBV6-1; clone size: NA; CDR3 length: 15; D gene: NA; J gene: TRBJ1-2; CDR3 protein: CASSESWGPNYGYTF; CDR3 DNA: TGTGCCAGCAGTGAAAGTTGGGGGCCGAACTATGGCTACACCTTC
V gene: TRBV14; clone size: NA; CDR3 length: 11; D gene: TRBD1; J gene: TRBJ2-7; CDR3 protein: CASSQAGTVYF; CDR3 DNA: TGTGCCAGCAGCCAAGCTGGGACAGTTTACTTC
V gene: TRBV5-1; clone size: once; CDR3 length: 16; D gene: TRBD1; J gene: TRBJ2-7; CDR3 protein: CASSSAAGDSSYEQYF; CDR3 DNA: TGCGCCAGCAGTTCGGCGGCAGGGGACAGCTCCTACGAGCAGTACTTC
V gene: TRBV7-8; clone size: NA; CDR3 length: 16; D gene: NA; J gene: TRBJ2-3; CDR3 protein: CASSFGRGASTDTQYF; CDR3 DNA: TGTGCCAGCAGCTTCGGACGGGGGGCCAGCACAGATACGCAGTATTTT
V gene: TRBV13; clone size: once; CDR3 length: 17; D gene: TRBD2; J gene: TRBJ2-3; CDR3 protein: CASSARVGLDRTDTQYF; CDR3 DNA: TGTGCCAGCAGCGCGCGGGTGGGACTAGACAGGACAGATACGCAGTATTTT
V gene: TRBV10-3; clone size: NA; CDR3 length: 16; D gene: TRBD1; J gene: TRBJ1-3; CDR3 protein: CAISEWPGTAGNTIYF; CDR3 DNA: TGTGCCATCAGTGAGTGGCCCGGGACAGCTGGAAACACCATATATTTT